This TCR beta chain was documented in a study of blood T cell repertoires in COVID-19. Looking at the study overall: Nucleic acid was either cDNA or gDNA, and it came from T cells, B-cell-depleted T cells, or PBMCs.

How the authors handled the data: Nucleated cell counts were estimated from reference gene primer amplification. Sequencing was performed with immunoSEQ multiplex PCR; in TCRdb, only in-frame clones are kept and a portion is missing. Clone size and V and J calls were adopted from that table, with D and trimming inferred from the DNA. Here the sample spans fewer than 300,000 clones, around 90% being singletons. The Seattle patients joined while their infection was active and were tracked longitudinally afterward. This sequence was found in a woman between 45 and 65 years old with COVID-19, enrolled during active disease. Sequencing input: peripheral blood.

The DNA for the CDR3 is TGTGCCAGCAGAGGGGGACTAGCGGGATACACAGATACGCAGTATTTT. As protein: CASRGGLAGYTDTQYF. The V and J genes are TRBV5-8 and TRBJ2-3, with 13 bases aligning to TRBD2. Germline trimming cut 5 bases from V and 2 bases from J; bases unmatched to any gene: 5. Germline V CDR1 and CDR2: SGHTS, YDEGEE. The CDR3 contains 16 residues.